Listed below are T cell receptor beta chains from one sample, sequenced in a study of shared clonotypes between healthy human individuals. Here immunoSEQ multiplex PCR was the method, and the copy in TCRdb shows in-frame clones only, minus some. The sample lists some 2,100,000 clones, 85% to 95% occurring once. The sequenced sample was naive CD8+ T cells from PBMCs. All receptors derive from a man aged 18 to 30 in good health. Some clones in this sample may be carry-over from other donors' samples. CDR3s include the opening cysteine and the closing phenylalanine or tryptophan. The D gene is left open where the match is weak. Clone size is stated in some rows and not others, as once, few, many or a class when expanded.

TRBJ1-4,TRBD1,-,TRBV25-1,TGTGCGAGAACGGTAGGACAGGGCGGAAAACAGTTTTTT,CARTVGQGGKQFF
TRBJ1-2,-,-,TRBV27,TGTGCCAGCCGCCCCAGGGACGGGTATGGCTACACCTTC,CASRPRDGYGYTF
TRBJ2-3,-,-,TRBV27,TGTGCCAGCAGTTTATCGGGCGGCACAGATACGCAGTATTTT,CASSLSGGTDTQYF
TRBJ2-1,-,-,TRBV7-9,TGTGCCAGCAGCTCCAAGAAGACAGGCCTCCCCTACGAGCAGTTCTTC,CASSSKKTGLPYEQFF
TRBJ2-6,-,-,TRBV9,TGTGCCAGCAGCACTGTCCCCTCTGGGGCCAACGTCCTGACTTTC,CASSTVPSGANVLTF
TRBJ2-2,-,-,TRBV7-8,TGTGCCAGCAGCCCGCGACTGGCCGGGGAGCTGTTTTTT,CASSPRLAGELFF
TRBJ2-3,-,-,TRBV7-9,TGTGCCAGCAGCTTACTGTCGGGGGCCCCCCCCACAGATACGCAGTATTTT,CASSLLSGAPPTDTQYF
TRBJ2-5,-,-,TRBV27,TGTGCCAGCAGAGTGGGGCCGGGGGCGCCTGAAGAGACCCAGTACTTC,CASRVGPGAPEETQYF
TRBJ1-2,TRBD1,-,TRBV27,TGTGCCAGCAGTTTATCCCCGACAGGGTCCGTCTATGGCTACACCTTC,CASSLSPTGSVYGYTF
TRBJ2-1,-,-,TRBV7-9,TGTGCCAGCTCGGGGGCCCCGTTGTATGAGCAGTTCTTC,CASSGAPLYEQFF
TRBJ2-7,TRBD2,-,TRBV7-9,TGTGCCAGCAGCTTAGCGGTGCTAGCGGGAGGGTCCAGGACCTACGAGCAGTACTTC,CASSLAVLAGGSRTYEQYF
TRBJ2-5,-,once,TRBV9,TGTGCCAGCAGCGTAGTACCAGGGAAAGAGACCCAGTACTTC,CASSVVPGKETQYF
TRBJ2-1,TRBD2,-,TRBV9,TGTGCCAGCAGCGGAGGATCCGGGACTAGCGGAGAATACTCCTACAATGAGCAGTTCTTC,CASSGGSGTSGEYSYNEQFF
TRBJ2-2,-,-,TRBV28,TGTGCCAGCAGTTCCCTTGACAGGGACTTCGGGGAGCTGTTTTTT,CASSSLDRDFGELFF
TRBJ2-1,TRBD1,-,TRBV5-1,TGCGCCAGCAGGATGACAGGGGGTAACTACAATGAGCAGTTCTTC,CASRMTGGNYNEQFF
TRBJ2-7,-,-,TRBV28,TGTGCCAGCAGCCTGAACCGGCGCGAGCAGTACTTC,CASSLNRREQYF
TRBJ2-5,-,once,TRBV5-1,TGCGCCAGCAGCTTGGCGATTAGGGGGCAAGAGACCCAGTACTTC,CASSLAIRGQETQYF
TRBJ1-4,TRBD1,-,TRBV13,TGTGCCAGCAGCGTTCAGGGGGCGGGTAATGAAAAACTGTTTTTT,CASSVQGAGNEKLFF
TRBJ2-2,TRBD1,-,TRBV6-1,TGTGCCAGCAGTGGGGGGTCGGGACAGGCCACCGGGGAGCTGTTTTTT,CASSGGSGQATGELFF
TRBJ2-3,-,-,TRBV4-2,TGTGCCAGCAGCCAAGATCTGGGCTTCACAGATACGCAGTATTTT,CASSQDLGFTDTQYF
TRBJ2-1,TRBD1,-,TRBV5-1,TGCGCCAGCAGCTCGACAGGGGCGAATGAGCAGTTCTTC,CASSSTGANEQFF
TRBJ2-6,-,-,TRBV19,TGTGCCAGTAGTCCAAGGCCAGCGGGGGCCAACGTCCTGACTTTC,CASSPRPAGANVLTF
TRBJ2-3,-,once,TRBV6-6,TGTGCCAGCAGTAGGATCACAGATACGCAGTATTTT,CASSRITDTQYF
TRBJ1-1,-,few,TRBV18,TGTGCCAGCTCACCATTACCGGCTGAAGCTTTCTTT,CASSPLPAEAFF
TRBJ1-5,TRBD1,few,TRBV28,TGTGCCAGCAGTCCGACAGGGGATGGTCAGCCCCAGCATTTT,CASSPTGDGQPQHF
TRBJ2-7,TRBD1,-,TRBV4-1,TGCGCCAGCAGCCAAGACGTCCGCCAGGGGGCCGCCTACGAGCAGTACTTC,CASSQDVRQGAAYEQYF
TRBJ2-2,TRBD2,-,TRBV5-1,TGCGCCAGCAGCTTGGTGGGACTAGCCGACACCGGGGAGCTGTTTTTT,CASSLVGLADTGELFF
TRBJ2-7,-,once,TRBV7-9,TGTGCCAGCAGCCGGGGAGGACTCGAGCAGTACTTC,CASSRGGLEQYF
TRBJ1-1,-,-,TRBV11-2,TGTGCCACCCCTCATCAACTGAACACTGAAGCTTTCTTT,CATPHQLNTEAFF
TRBJ2-7,TRBD1,once,TRBV7-9,TGTGCCAGCAGCTTCACAGGGGGTAGCTCCTACGAGCAGTACTTC,CASSFTGGSSYEQYF
TRBJ1-2,-,-,TRBV29-1,TGCAGCGACCTCGCGGATAATGGCTACACCTTC,CSDLADNGYTF
TRBJ2-7,TRBD2,-,TRBV9,TGTGCCAGCAGCCCCCGGACTAGCGGGAAATACGAGCAGTACTTC,CASSPRTSGKYEQYF
TRBJ2-2,-,-,TRBV7-9,TGTGCCAGCAGCCCCGGGCAGGTGAACACCGGGGAGCTGTTTTTT,CASSPGQVNTGELFF
TRBJ2-4,-,-,TRBV5-6,TGTGCCAGCAGCTCTCAAACTAGTCACAACATTCAGTACTTC,CASSSQTSHNIQYF
TRBJ2-1,-,once,TRBV12-2,TGTGCAAGTCGCGACCAGACAGGGGAAGGTGAGCAGTTCTTC,CASRDQTGEGEQFF
TRBJ2-7,-,-,TRBV4-1,TGCGCCAGCAGCCAAAACGGGCACGAGCAGTACTTC,CASSQNGHEQYF
TRBJ1-2,-,-,TRBV4-1,TGCGCCAGCAGCCTAGAATTCGGCCTAGCTAACTATGGCTACACCTTC,CASSLEFGLANYGYTF
TRBJ2-7,TRBD2,-,TRBV11-2,TGTGCCAGCAGCACCCGGACTAGCGGAACGTACGAGCAGTACTTC,CASSTRTSGTYEQYF
TRBJ2-7,-,-,TRBV7-2,TGTGCCAGCAGCCCCTACGGCTACGAGCAGTACTTC,CASSPYGYEQYF
TRBJ2-4,-,-,TRBV28,TGTGCCAGCAGTTTTGACGGGGCCCTACTAGCCAAAAACATTCAGTACTTC,CASSFDGALLAKNIQYF